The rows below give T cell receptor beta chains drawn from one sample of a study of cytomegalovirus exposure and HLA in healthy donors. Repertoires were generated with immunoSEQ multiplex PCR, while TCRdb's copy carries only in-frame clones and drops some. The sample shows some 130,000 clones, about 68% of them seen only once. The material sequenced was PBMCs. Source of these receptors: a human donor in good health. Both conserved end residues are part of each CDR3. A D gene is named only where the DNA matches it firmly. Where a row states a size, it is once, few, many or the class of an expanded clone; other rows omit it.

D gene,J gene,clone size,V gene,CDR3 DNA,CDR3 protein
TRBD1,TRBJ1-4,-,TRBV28,TGTGCCAGCAGTTTTCTATCTTCCGGGACAGGGGGCTTCGTGAATGAAAAACTGTTTTTT,CASSFLSSGTGGFVNEKLFF
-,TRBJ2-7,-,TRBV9,TGTGCCAGCAGCACCAGACAGGACGACTACGAGCAGTACTTC,CASSTRQDDYEQYF
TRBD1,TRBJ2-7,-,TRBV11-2,TGTGCCAGCAGCTCACCGGGACAGACCTCCTACGAGCAGTACTTC,CASSSPGQTSYEQYF
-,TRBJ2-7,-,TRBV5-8,TGTGCCAGCAGCTCGAACTCCCTCCACGAGCAGTACTTC,CASSSNSLHEQYF
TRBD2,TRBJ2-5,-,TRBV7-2,TGTGCCAGCAGCTCGACTAGCGATGAGACCCAGTACTTC,CASSSTSDETQYF
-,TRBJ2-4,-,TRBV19,TGTGCCAGTAGTCCAAGGCGGTCACTAGCCAAAAACATTCAGTACTTC,CASSPRRSLAKNIQYF
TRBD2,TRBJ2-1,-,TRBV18,TGTGCCAGCTCAGGGCCGAGCGGGAGGCGCGGGCCGGAGCAGTTCTTC,CASSGPSGRRGPEQFF
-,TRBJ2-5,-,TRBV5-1,TGCGCCAGCAGCTTACTAGCCCGCAGTTGGAGGGACCAGTACTTC,CASSLLARSWRDQYF
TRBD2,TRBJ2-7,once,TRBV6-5,TGTGCCAGCCGGCGCTCTAGGCGGGAGGGGGAGCAGTACTTC,CASRRSRREGEQYF
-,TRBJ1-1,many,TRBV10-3,TGTGCCATCAGTGCTCTGAACACTGAAGCTTTCTTT,CAISALNTEAFF
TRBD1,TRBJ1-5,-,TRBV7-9,TGTGCCAGCAGCTTGGGACAGGGTGTCGACAATCAGCCCCAGCATTTT,CASSLGQGVDNQPQHF
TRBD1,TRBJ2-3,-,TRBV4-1,TGCGCCAGCAGCCAACTTCCGGGACAGGGGATTAGGTTT,CASSQLPGQGIRF
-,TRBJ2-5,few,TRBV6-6,TGTGCCAGCAGTCCGGTTAGTCAAGAGACCCAGTACTTC,CASSPVSQETQYF
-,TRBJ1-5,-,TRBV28,TGTGCCAGCAGTTTTCCGGGCTCCGGAGGGTCTGGCAATCAGCCCCAGCATTTT,CASSFPGSGGSGNQPQHF
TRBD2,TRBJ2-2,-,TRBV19,TGTGCCGCCGGGACTAGCGGGAGTGGGGGGGAGCTGTTTTTT,CAAGTSGSGGELFF
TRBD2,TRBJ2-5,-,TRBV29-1,TGCAGCGGCCTGGGACTAGCGGAACAGACCCAGTACTTC,CSGLGLAEQTQYF
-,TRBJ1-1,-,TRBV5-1,TGCGCCAGCAGCTCCCCTCAGGGAAAGCTAAACACTGAAGCTTTCTTT,CASSSPQGKLNTEAFF
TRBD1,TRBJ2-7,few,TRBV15,TGTGCCACCAGCAGCCAACAGGGGGGCGGCTACGAGCAGTACTTC,CATSSQQGGGYEQYF
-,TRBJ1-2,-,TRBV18,TGTGCCAGCTCACCCAGCCCCGAGGCGTATGGCTACACCTTC,CASSPSPEAYGYTF
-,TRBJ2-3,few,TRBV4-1,TGCGCCAGCAGCCAAGAACAGACGAGCACAGATACGCAGTATTTT,CASSQEQTSTDTQYF
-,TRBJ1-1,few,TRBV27,TGTGCCAGCAGTTCCCTGGGGGACTTGAACACTGAAGCTTTCTTT,CASSSLGDLNTEAFF
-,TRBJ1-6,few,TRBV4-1,TGCGCCAGCAGCCAAGATACAAGTTGGGGGGGGTATAATTCACCCCTCCACTTT,CASSQDTSWGGYNSPLHF
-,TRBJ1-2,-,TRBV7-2,TGTGCCAGCAGCCCCGACAGGAACTATGGCTACACCTTC,CASSPDRNYGYTF
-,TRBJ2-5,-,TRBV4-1,TGCGCCAGCAGCCAAGATGGCTACCAAGAGACCCAGTACTTC,CASSQDGYQETQYF
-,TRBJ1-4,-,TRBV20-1,TGCAGTACACAGGTAGCCGAAAAACTGTTTTTT,CSTQVAEKLFF
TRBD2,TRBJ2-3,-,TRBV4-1,TGCGCCAGCAGCCAAGAGGGGGAGCGGGACACAGATACGCAGTATTTT,CASSQEGERDTDTQYF
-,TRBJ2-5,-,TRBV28,TGTGCCAGCAACCCCTTGAGGTCCGGAGAGACCCAGTACTTC,CASNPLRSGETQYF
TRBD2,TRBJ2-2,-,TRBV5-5,TGTGCCAGCAGCTTGAAGGGCGGGAGTCCCACCGGGGAGCTGTTTTTT,CASSLKGGSPTGELFF